A single sample is the source of the 5 T cell receptor delta chains below, sequenced in a study of γδ T cells in repeated Plasmodium falciparum infection. TCRdb repeated clone calling on the multiplex PCR reads with CATT. The table lists roughly 90,000 delta-chain clones, over 1.1% of them singletons. Flow sorting of PBMC yielded separate Vgamma9/Vdelta2+ and Vdelta2-negative gammadelta T cell populations for bulk repertoire analysis. Sample: gamma-delta T cells from blood. Source of these receptors: a pool of human donors (malaria-infected and uninfected, not separated).

For this clone: This may be a read error: a much more frequent sequence differs by one nucleotide. The same CDR3 also results from other DNA sequences found in this sample. The chain joins TRDV1 to TRDJ1, with 12 bases matching TRDD3. The germline V gene has CDR1 TSWWSYY and CDR2 QGS. After removal of 0 bases from V and 2 bases from J, the junction contained 10 bases not matched to a gene. CDR3 size: 19 residues. The CDR3, as DNA: TGTGCTCTTGGGGAACTAGGTACTGGGGGATACATCTTTACCGATAAACTCATCTTT. The encoded protein is CALGELGTGGYIFTDKLIF.

A few counts support this clone. The protein given by TCRdb reflects a much larger clone and differs at residue 12 from this DNA's translation, likely from a read error; the protein shown is the DNA's translation. CDR3 loop: CALGELGPTSSEIEPQLFF. The CDR3, as DNA: TGTGCTCTTGGGGAACTGGGTCCGACCTCCTCGGAGATCGAACCACAACTCTTCTTT. The V gene is TRDV1, the J gene TRDJ2; no firm D call. The V end was cut by 0 bases, the J end by 9 bases, with 26 bases between. CDR1 is TSWWSYY and CDR2 is QGS in the germline V gene. This CDR3 comprises 19 residues.

The chain uses TRDV1 and TRDJ1, with 12 bases lining up with TRDD3. Here the J gene was assigned by germline matching of the DNA, as TCRdb has none. Germline CDR1 reads TSWWSYY; CDR2 reads QGS. After removal of 0 bases from V and 3 bases from J, the junction contained 17 bases not matched to a gene. The CDR3 is made up of 21 amino acids. CDR3 bases: TGTGCTCTTGGGGAACTGGCCTTCCTACCAAGGGCTGGGGGATACGCCGATAAACTCATCTTT. Translation: CALGELAFLPRAGGYADKLIF.

This clone was counted only a few times. The translation of this DNA and the TCRdb protein of a much larger clone differ at residue 12, probably owing to a read error; the protein shown here is translated from the DNA. The J gene is TRDJ3, the V gene TRDV2; TRDD3 aligns across 12 bases. The CDR3 length is 20 residues. J was trimmed by 2 bases and V by 3 bases; bases with no gene match: 10. The germline CDR1 and CDR2 sequences are GEAIGNYY and EKD. The CDR3 bases are TGTGCCTGTGACGCTACTGGGGGATACCGTAGCCCCTGGGACACCCGACAGATGTTTTTC. Translation: CACDATGGYRSPWDTRQMFF.

The sample holds a few counts of this clone. This likely reflects a read error, since a far larger clone is one base away. The sample has other DNA sequences that encode this CDR3 too. This chain uses TRDV1 with TRDJ1; D is uncertain. Here the J gene was assigned by germline matching of the DNA, as TCRdb has none. The CDR3 is 17 amino acids. Per the germline V gene, CDR1 is TSWWSYY and CDR2 is QGS. Written as DNA, the CDR3 is TGCGCTCTTGGGTCCGGCAAGATGTTTAGGGGTCCCGATAAACTCATCTTT. Translated, it gives CALGSGKMFRGPDKLIF.